A single sample gave rise to the 11 T cell receptor beta chains below, sequenced in a study of T cells in Graves' hyperthyroidism and ophthalmopathy. Authors of the study amplified TCR beta CDR3 regions from RNA transcripts. The HTBI primer set drove a first-round RT-PCR of the TCR CDR3. MiXCR was run by TCRdb on the multiplex PCR reads, yielding one entry per CDR3 protein. The table lists about 740,000 distinct CDR3 sequences, 14% of them singletons, with about 9.4% in the top ten. The specimen was blood. The receptors derive from a woman under 30 with Graves' hyperthyroidism.

V is TRBV20-1 and J is TRBJ1-6; D perhaps matches TRBD1 (6 bases). This CDR3 has 15 residues. CDR1 and CDR2 from the germline V gene are DFQATT and SNEGSKA (reference sequence). Trimming removed 6 bases from V and 7 bases from J, with 19 bases in between. The DNA of the CDR3 is TGCAGTGCGACCATTGGACAGCCAGGCAATTCACCCCTCCACTTT. This sequence encodes CSATIGQPGNSPLHF.

In its sample, this clonotype was seen many times. The CDR3 loop is CASSPRGRDSSYEQYF. CDR3 sequence (DNA): TGTGCCAGCAGCCCCCGGGGCCGGGATAGCTCCTACGAGCAGTACTTC. The gene calls are TRBV13 and TRBJ2-7, with D perhaps matching TRBD1 or TRBD2 (5 bases each). The ends were cut back, 5 bases at V and 0 bases at J, with 17 bases in the middle. Germline CDR1 reads PRHDT; CDR2 reads FYEKMQ (reference sequence). This CDR3 is 16 amino acids long.

This clonotype was seen ten or more times. The genes are TRBV11-3 and TRBJ2-1, with TRBD2 as a possible D gene (5 bases). The CDR3 consists of 16 residues. Germline V CDR1 and CDR2: SGHNT, YENEEA. V lost 1 base, J lost 1 base, and 11 bases lay in between. The CDR3 nucleotides read TGTGCCAGCAGCTTAGGTGGGAGTGGATCCTACAATGAGCAGTTCTTC. Encoded protein: CASSLGGSGSYNEQFF.

CDR3 amino acids: CASGPSSGRDNEQFF. The CDR3 DNA reads as TGTGCTAGTGGACCGTCTAGCGGGAGGGACAATGAGCAGTTCTTC. The chain links TRBV12-5 to TRBJ2-1, with TRBD2 matching 12 bases. Germline V gene lookup returns CDR1 LGHNT and CDR2 FRNRAP. Trimming cost V 6 bases and J 5 bases; bases outside gene matches: 5. The CDR3 contains 15 residues. Looking up the rest from reference TRBV12-5 and TRBJ2-1 gives the full variable domain: DARVTQTPRHKVTEMGQEVTMRCQPILGHNTVFWYRQTMMQGLELLAYFRNRAPLDDSGMPKDRFSAEMPDATLATLKIQPSEPRDSAVYFCASGPSSGRDNEQFFGPGTRLTVL.

In this sample, this clonotype turned up many times. V gene TRBV12-3 or TRBV12-4 combines with J gene TRBJ2-7; TRBD1 agrees at 7 bases. J gave up 3 bases and V 5 bases, and 10 bases lay outside the gene matches. This CDR3 is built from 15 residues. The CDR3 region has the DNA TGTGCCAGCAGTCCTCCACAGGGGATGGACTACGAGCAGTACTTC. This codes for CASSPPQGMDYEQYF.

This clonotype was recorded at least ten times. The J gene is TRBJ1-1, the V gene TRBV27; possible D gene TRBD1, 5 bases. This CDR3 has 17 residues. CDR1 is MNHEY, CDR2 SMNVEV, per germline (reference sequence). Trimming took off 4 bases at V and 2 bases at J, with 20 bases between the two ends. CDR3 in amino acids: CASSYPLSDRINTEAFF. As DNA, the CDR3 is TGTGCCAGCAGTTATCCACTTTCCGACAGAATAAACACTGAAGCTTTCTTT.

This clonotype was counted many times. The chain couples TRBV30 to TRBJ1-1; the D is unclear. The CDR3 runs 13 residues. The germline V gene encodes CDR1 GTSNPN and CDR2 SVGIG (reference sequence). V lost 0 bases to trimming and J lost 0 bases, with 5 bases between them. The CDR3 is CAWSVTVNTEAFF. In DNA form, the CDR3 reads TGTGCCTGGAGTGTGACGGTGAACACTGAAGCTTTCTTT.

This clonotype was detected many times. CDR3 residues: CASSEGRANEQFF. In DNA form, the CDR3 reads TGTGCCAGCAGTGAAGGGCGGGCGAATGAGCAGTTCTTC. This rearrangement joins TRBV6-1 to TRBJ2-1; D may be TRBD2 (5 bases). From germline, CDR1 is MNHNS and CDR2 SASEGT. Trimming pared 1 base from V and 7 bases from J, leaving 8 bases between. The CDR3 runs 13 residues.

In this sample, this clonotype turned up many times. The chain is built from TRBV6-1 and TRBJ2-5, with D perhaps TRBD1 (6 bases). The CDR3 consists of 13 residues. V lost 9 bases to trimming and J lost 5 bases, with 16 bases between them. The germline gives CDR1 MNHNS, CDR2 SASEGT. The CDR3 region is CASYRAPRETQYF. CDR3 in DNA: TGTGCCAGTTACAGGGCCCCTCGGGAGACCCAGTACTTC.

The J gene is TRBJ2-1, the V gene TRBV13; 9 positions agree with TRBD2. This CDR3 is built from 17 residues. V shed 2 bases and J 7 bases; nucleotides not matched to a gene: 12. The germline V gene encodes CDR1 PRHDT and CDR2 FYEKMQ (reference sequence). CDR3 nucleotide sequence: TGTGCCAGCAGCTTAAGGTTGGGGACTAGCTATCAAAATGAGCAGTTCTTC. Protein: CASSLRLGTSYQNEQFF.

In its sample, this clonotype was seen many times. V gene TRBV6-2 or TRBV6-3 combines with J gene TRBJ2-7; no clear D gene. The germline V gene encodes CDR1 MNHEY and CDR2 SVGEGT. This CDR3 comprises 16 residues. The V end lost 0 bases, the J end lost 6 bases, and 18 bases lay between the germline ends. In DNA form, the CDR3 reads TGTGCCAGCAGTTACTCGCTGACCCAGGCGACCGTCGAGCAGTACTTC. Translating gives CASSYSLTQATVEQYF.